This TCR beta chain was sequenced for a study of PD-1 blockade in classical Hodgkin lymphoma. Per germline, CDR1 SEHNR and CDR2 FQNEAQ (reference sequence). V shed 0 bases, J shed 7 bases, and the junction held 3 bases outside the gene matches. The CDR3 has 15 residues. Clones were read by immunoSEQ multiplex PCR, and TCRdb kept only the in-frame ones, dropping some. This repertoire shows under 30,000 clones, about 74% found once; its top ten account for just under 2.5%. Exposure to brentuximab vedotin varied, and each patient had relapsed following autologous stem cell transplantation. Researchers report purifying CD4+ T cells from thawed PBMCs by magnetic negative selection. The best responses consisted of complete response, partial response or progressive disease. Study-wide points: Significant TCR diversity gains by C4D1 occurred in CD4+ but not CD8+ cells. TCR diversity at baseline was reported to be reduced in newly diagnosed patients relative to healthy donors.

This clone was picked up one time. Its antigen remains unidentified. The material sequenced was CD4+ T cells from blood, taken at baseline. The TCR comes from a human donor with classical Hodgkin lymphoma. The chain employs TRBV7-9 and TRBJ1-4; 9 bases fit TRBD1. CDR3 DNA sequence: TGTGCCAGCAGCTTAGCCACAGGGGGCCTTGAAAAACTGTTTTTT. It specifies CASSLATGGLEKLFF.